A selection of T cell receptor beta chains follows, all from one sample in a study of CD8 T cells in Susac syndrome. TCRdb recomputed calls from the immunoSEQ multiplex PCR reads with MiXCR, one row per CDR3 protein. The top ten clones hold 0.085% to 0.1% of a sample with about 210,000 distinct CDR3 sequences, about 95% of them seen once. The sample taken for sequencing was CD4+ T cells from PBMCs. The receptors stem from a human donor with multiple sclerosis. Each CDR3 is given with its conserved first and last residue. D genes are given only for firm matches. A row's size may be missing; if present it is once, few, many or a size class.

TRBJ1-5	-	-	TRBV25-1	TGTGCCAGCAGTCTGCCAGGTAGCAATCAGCCCCAGCATTTT	CASSLPGSNQPQHF
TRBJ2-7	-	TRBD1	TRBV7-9	TGTGCCAGCAGCCGTCAAAGGACAGGGCACGAGCAGTACTTC	CASSRQRTGHEQYF
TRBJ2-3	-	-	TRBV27	TGTGCCAGCACCAGGGGTACCACAGATACGCAGTATTTT	CASTRGTTDTQYF
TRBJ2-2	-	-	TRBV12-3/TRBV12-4	TGTGCCAGCAGGGTACACACCGGGGAGCTGTTTTTT	CASRVHTGELFF
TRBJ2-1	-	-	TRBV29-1	TGCAGCGTTCAGGGGAGAAGAAGCGGGGCTGTTAGAGAGCAGTTCTTC	CSVQGRRSGAVREQFF
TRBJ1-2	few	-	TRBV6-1	TGTGCCAGCAGTATTAACTATGGCTACACCTTC	CASSINYGYTF
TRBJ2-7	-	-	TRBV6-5	TGTGCCAGCAGTTACTCGCCGGGATTTGCCGAGCAGTACTTC	CASSYSPGFAEQYF
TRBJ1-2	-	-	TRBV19	TGTGCCAGTGTCGATTGGCAGAGTTATGGCTACACCTTC	CASVDWQSYGYTF
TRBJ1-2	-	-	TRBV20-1	TGCAGTGCTAGAGGGGGGTCCTACTATGGCTACACCTTC	CSARGGSYYGYTF
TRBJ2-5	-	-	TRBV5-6	TGTGCCAGCAGCTTGCCTAGTGGAGAGACCCAGTACTTC	CASSLPSGETQYF
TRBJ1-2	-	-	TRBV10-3	TGTGCCCAACAGGGTGCCGACGGCTACACCTTC	CAQQGADGYTF
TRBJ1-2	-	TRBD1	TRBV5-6	TGTGCCAGCAGCCCCGCCGGGACAGCCCTCTATGGCTACACCTTC	CASSPAGTALYGYTF
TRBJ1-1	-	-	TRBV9	TGTGCCAGCAGCGTATTGGGGAACACTGAAGCTTTCTTT	CASSVLGNTEAFF
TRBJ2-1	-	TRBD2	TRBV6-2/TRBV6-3	TGTGCCAGCAGTAGCGGGGGGGCCGGTGGAAATGAGCAGTTCTTC	CASSSGGAGGNEQFF
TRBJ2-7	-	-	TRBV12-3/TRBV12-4	TGTGCCAGCAGTCCGCTGGGCGTGGGCAAAGCCTACGAGCAGTACTTC	CASSPLGVGKAYEQYF
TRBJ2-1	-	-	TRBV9	TGTGCCAGCAGCGTAGCAGGGGCTCCCGTCAATGAGCAGTTCTTC	CASSVAGAPVNEQFF
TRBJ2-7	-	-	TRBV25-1	TGTGCCAGCAGTGAAACCAACCAGGGGGAGCAGTACTTC	CASSETNQGEQYF
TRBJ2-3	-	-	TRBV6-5	TGTGCCAGCAACCAAGACCCCTCCAGCGATACGCAGTATTTT	CASNQDPSSDTQYF
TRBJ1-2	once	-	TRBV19	TGTGCCAGTAGTACTACAGGAGGCTACACCTTC	CASSTTGGYTF
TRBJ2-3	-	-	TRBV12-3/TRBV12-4	TGTGCCAGCAGTTTAATGCAGTCTAGCACAGATACGCAGTATTTT	CASSLMQSSTDTQYF
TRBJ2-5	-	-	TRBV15	TGTGCCACCAGCGGGCGGACCCGGGAGCCCCAAGAGACCCAGTACTTC	CATSGRTREPQETQYF
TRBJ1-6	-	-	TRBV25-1	TGTGCCAGCAGCCCGCAGGGTGCCGGGAGTGGTTCACCCCTCCACTTT	CASSPQGAGSGSPLHF
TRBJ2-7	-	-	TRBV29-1	TGCAGCGTTGGGACGGGCCCCTACGAGCAGTACTTC	CSVGTGPYEQYF
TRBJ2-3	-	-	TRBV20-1	TGCAGTGCTCCTGCAGCGGGCCTCACAGATACGCAGTATTTT	CSAPAAGLTDTQYF
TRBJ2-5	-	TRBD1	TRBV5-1	TGCGCCAGCAGCAACGGACAGGGGCACAAGGAGACCCAGTACTTC	CASSNGQGHKETQYF
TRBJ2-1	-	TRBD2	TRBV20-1	TGCAGTGCTAGATATCCCGGGAGGGGCTACAATGAGCAGTTCTTC	CSARYPGRGYNEQFF
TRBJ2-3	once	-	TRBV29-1	TGCAGCGTTGAGTCGGGAGCGGGACACACAGATACGCAGTATTTT	CSVESGAGHTDTQYF
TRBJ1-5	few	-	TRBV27	TGTGCCAGCAGTTTACAGGGATGGCAGCCCCAGCATTTT	CASSLQGWQPQHF